Listed below are T cell receptor beta chains from one sample, sequenced in a study of early T cells in non-severe SARS-CoV-2 infection. TCRdb re-analysed the 5' RACE reads in MiXCR, keeping a single row per CDR3 protein. The sample shows tens of thousands of distinct CDR3 sequences, under 5% of them seen only once. The material sequenced was whole blood. The receptors stem from an adult who was a healthcare worker with PCR-confirmed SARS-CoV-2 infection or an uninfected control (not recorded which). Each CDR3 is given with its conserved first and last residue.

TRBJ1-1 | TRBV20-1 | CSAIGTPMNTEAFF
TRBJ2-1 | TRBV7-3 | CASSPTPLGLAGDNEQFF
TRBJ1-5 | TRBV6-2/TRBV6-3 | CASSYLSSNSNQPQHF
TRBJ2-1 | TRBV24-1 | CATSDAGTGGNEQFF
TRBJ2-5 | TRBV6-5 | CASSGQGAGETQYF
TRBJ1-1 | TRBV7-2 | CASSFSTEAFF
TRBJ2-1 | TRBV3-1 | CASSQDGQQYNEQFF
TRBJ2-2 | TRBV6-5 | CASSYGRNTGELFF
TRBJ2-6 | TRBV6-1 | CASRPGFAVVSSGANVLTF
TRBJ2-3 | TRBV7-9 | CASSLGSGSLTDTQYF
TRBJ1-2 | TRBV6-1 | CASSRDLYYGYTF
TRBJ2-1 | TRBV15 | CATSRPLLGLTEQFF
TRBJ2-2 | TRBV19 | CASSIPRPGNTGELFF
TRBJ2-3 | TRBV29-1 | CSAGTDLGDTQYF
TRBJ2-2 | TRBV25-1 | CASSESWTDFGELFF
TRBJ2-2 | TRBV7-2 | CASSLVVVGVAGELFF
TRBJ2-7 | TRBV7-2 | CASSPEKNTRLSYEQYF
TRBJ2-1 | TRBV10-3 | CAISAGNEQFF
TRBJ2-1 | TRBV7-2 | CASSRLAGGSYNEQFF
TRBJ1-1 | TRBV10-3 | CAIHQGPNTEAFF
TRBJ2-1 | TRBV7-7 | CASSLALAENNEQFF
TRBJ1-1 | TRBV12-3/TRBV12-4 | CASSPTENTEAFF
TRBJ2-1 | TRBV24-1 | CATSDGTSGKWEQFF
TRBJ2-2 | TRBV12-3/TRBV12-4 | CASRLAGNTGELFF
TRBJ1-6 | TRBV19 | CASASEQRSNSPLHF
TRBJ2-1 | TRBV5-4 | CASSRGTLGQGYNEQFF
TRBJ1-6 | TRBV3-1 | CASSQTGQVHNSPLHF
TRBJ1-6 | TRBV7-2 | CASSLARGPLHF
TRBJ2-5 | TRBV6-2/TRBV6-3 | CASTKKRDRQETQYF
TRBJ2-5 | TRBV4-3 | CASSQVYREREETQYF
TRBJ2-5 | TRBV5-6 | CASSLKPGLAGETQYF
TRBJ1-3 | TRBV10-3 | CAIRGTTGGNTIYF
TRBJ2-2 | TRBV2 | CASSVDGTGELFF
TRBJ2-2 | TRBV27 | CASRREPTGELFF
TRBJ2-3 | TRBV11-3 | CASSLGGSTDTQYF
TRBJ2-5 | TRBV18 | CASSQDLAGVSETQYF
TRBJ2-2 | TRBV10-3 | CAISGLAGTGELFF
TRBJ1-1 | TRBV28 | CASSLQGAVTEAFF
TRBJ2-3 | TRBV10-3 | CAISAFGNTDTQYF
TRBJ2-1 | TRBV7-2 | CASSPLDIQFF